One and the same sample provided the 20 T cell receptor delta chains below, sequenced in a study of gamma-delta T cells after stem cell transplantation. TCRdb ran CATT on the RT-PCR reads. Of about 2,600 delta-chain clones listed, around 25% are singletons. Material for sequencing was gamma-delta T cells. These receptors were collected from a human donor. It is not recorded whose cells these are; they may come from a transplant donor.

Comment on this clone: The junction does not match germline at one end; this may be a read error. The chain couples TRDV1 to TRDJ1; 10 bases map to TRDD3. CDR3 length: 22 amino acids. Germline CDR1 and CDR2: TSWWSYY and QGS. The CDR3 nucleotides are TGTGCTCTTGGCCCCCTAATGCCTTCGTACTGGGGGATCCCTACGAAGGACGATATACTCATCTTT. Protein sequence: CALGPLMPSYWGIPTKDDILIF.

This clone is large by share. The CDR3 is CACDDNTDKLIF. In nucleotides, the CDR3 is TGTGCCTGTGACGATAATACCGATAAACTCATCTTT. The V call is TRDV2, the J call TRDJ1; D gene uncertain. Trimming took off 3 bases at V and 2 bases at J, with 6 bases between the two ends. CDR3 length equals 12 residues. Germline values: CDR1 GEAIGNYY, CDR2 EKD.

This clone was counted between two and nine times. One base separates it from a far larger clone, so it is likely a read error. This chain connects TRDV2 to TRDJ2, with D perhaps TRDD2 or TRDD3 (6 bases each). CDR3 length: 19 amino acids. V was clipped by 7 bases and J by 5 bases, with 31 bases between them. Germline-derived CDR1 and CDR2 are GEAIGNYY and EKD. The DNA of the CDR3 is TGTGCCTGCCCGGCCCTCCTACGACAAGGGGATCGGGTCACAGCACAACTCTTCTTT. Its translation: CACPALLRQGDRVTAQLFF.

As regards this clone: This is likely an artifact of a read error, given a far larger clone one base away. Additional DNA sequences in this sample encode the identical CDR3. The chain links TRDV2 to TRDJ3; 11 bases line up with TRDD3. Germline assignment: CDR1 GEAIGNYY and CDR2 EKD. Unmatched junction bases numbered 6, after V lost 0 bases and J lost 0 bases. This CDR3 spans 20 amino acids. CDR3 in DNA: TGTGCCTGTGACACCGGCTGGGGGATACCGCCCTCCTGGGACACCCGACAGATGTTTTTC. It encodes CACDTGWGIPPSWDTRQMFF.

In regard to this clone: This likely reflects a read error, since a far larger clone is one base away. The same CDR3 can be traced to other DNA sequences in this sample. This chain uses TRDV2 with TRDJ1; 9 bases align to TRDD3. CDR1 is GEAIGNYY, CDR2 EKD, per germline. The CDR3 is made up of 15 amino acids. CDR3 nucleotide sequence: TGTGCCTGTGACACCGTGGGGATACGGACGGATAAACTTATCTTT. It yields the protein CACDTVGIRTDKLIF.

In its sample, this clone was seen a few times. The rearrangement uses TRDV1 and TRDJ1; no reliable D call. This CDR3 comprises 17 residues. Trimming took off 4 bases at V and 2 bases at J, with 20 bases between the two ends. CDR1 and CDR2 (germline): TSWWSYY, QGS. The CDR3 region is CALGGFQKQCVTDKLIF. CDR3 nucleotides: TGTGCTCTTGGGGGTTTCCAGAAACAGTGCGTTACCGATAAACTCATCTTT.

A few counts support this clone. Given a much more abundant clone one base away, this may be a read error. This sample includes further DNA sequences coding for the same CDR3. CDR3 in amino acids: CACDKIKLGIPSKLIF. In nucleotides, the CDR3 is TGTGCCTGCGACAAGATTAAACTGGGGATACCGTCCAAACTCATCTTT. This chain uses TRDV2 with TRDJ1, with 8 bases aligning to TRDD3. This CDR3 has 16 amino acids. Germline values: CDR1 GEAIGNYY, CDR2 EKD.

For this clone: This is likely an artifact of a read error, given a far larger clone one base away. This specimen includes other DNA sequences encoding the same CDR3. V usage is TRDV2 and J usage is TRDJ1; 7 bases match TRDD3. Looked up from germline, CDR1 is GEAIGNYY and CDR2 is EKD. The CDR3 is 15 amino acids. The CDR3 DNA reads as TGTGCCTGTGACACTTTACTGGGGTACACCGATAAACTCATCTTC. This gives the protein CACDTLLGYTDKLIF.

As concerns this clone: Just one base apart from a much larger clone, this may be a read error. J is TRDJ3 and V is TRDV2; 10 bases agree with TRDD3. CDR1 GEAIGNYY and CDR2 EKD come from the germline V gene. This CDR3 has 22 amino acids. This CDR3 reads CACDLGSYWGIPSSWDTRKMFF. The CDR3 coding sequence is TGTGCCTGTGACCTAGGCTCATACTGGGGGATCCCCAGCTCCTGGGACACCCGAAAGATGTTTTTC.

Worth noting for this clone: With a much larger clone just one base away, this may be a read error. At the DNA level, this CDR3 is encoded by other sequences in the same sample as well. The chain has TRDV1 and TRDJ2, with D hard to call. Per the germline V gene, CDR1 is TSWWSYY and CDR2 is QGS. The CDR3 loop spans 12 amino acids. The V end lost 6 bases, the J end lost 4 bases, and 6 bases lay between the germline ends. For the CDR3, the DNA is TGTGCTCTTGGAGGACCGACAGCACAACTCTTCTTT. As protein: CALGGPTAQLFF.

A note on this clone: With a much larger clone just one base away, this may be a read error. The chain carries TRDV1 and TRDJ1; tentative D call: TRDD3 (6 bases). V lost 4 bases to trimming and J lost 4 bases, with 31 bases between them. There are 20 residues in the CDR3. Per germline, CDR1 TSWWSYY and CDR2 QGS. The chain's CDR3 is CALGVPGAPPQYREFDKLIF. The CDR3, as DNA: TGTGCTCTTGGGGTCCCTGGGGCTCCCCCCCAGTACCGGGAGTTCGATAAACTCATCTTT.

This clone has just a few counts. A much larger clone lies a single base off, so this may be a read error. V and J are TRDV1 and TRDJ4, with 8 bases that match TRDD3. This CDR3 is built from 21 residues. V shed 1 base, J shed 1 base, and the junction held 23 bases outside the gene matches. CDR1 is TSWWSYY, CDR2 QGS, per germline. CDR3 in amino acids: CALGEPHRIVYRTGGVRPLIF. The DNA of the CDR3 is TGTGCTCTTGGGGAACCCCATAGAATCGTCTATCGTACTGGGGGGGTCAGACCCCTGATCTTT.

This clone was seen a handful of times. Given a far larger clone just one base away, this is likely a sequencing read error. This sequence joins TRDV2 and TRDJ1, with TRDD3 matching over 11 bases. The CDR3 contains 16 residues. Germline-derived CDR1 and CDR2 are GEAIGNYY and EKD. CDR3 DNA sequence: TGTGCCCGTGACCTACTGGGGGATAGGAGCACCGATAAACTCATCTTT. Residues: CARDLLGDRSTDKLIF.

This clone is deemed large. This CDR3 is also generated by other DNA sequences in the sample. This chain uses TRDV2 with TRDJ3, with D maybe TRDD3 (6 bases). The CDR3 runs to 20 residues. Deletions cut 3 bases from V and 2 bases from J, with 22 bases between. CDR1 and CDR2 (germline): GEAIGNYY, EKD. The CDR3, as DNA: TGTGCCTGTGACGAGCTTCGATACGCGTCCCGGCCCTGGGACACCCGACAGATGTTTTTC. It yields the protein CACDELRYASRPWDTRQMFF.

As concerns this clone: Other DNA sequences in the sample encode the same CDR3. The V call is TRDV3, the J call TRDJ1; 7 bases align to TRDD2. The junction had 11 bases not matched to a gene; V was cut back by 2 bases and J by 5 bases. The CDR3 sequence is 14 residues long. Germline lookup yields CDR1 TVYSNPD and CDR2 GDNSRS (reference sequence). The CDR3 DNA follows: TGTGCCTTTTCGGCCCCCTTCCTCACGGATAAACTCATCTTT. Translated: CAFSAPFLTDKLIF.

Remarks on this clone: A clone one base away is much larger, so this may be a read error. Here the CDR3 DNA reads TGTGCCTGTGACACAGTTGGAGGTTCCACCGAGCGTTACACCGATAACCTCATCTTT. Its protein product is CACDTVGGSTERYTDNLIF. This chain connects TRDV2 to TRDJ1; D is ambiguous. The CDR3 consists of 19 residues. Germline CDR1 reads GEAIGNYY; CDR2 reads EKD.

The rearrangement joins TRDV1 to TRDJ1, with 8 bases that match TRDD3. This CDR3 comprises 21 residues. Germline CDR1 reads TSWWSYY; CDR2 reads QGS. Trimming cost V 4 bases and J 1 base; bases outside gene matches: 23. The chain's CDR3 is CALGGVWRRTPDWGPTDKLIF. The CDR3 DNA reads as TGTGCTCTTGGGGGGGTATGGCGTCGGACGCCTGACTGGGGGCCCACCGATAAACTCATCTTT.

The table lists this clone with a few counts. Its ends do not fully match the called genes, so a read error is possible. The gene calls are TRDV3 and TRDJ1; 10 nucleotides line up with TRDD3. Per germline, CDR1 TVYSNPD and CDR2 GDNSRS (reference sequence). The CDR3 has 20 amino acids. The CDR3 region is CAFIPSWPWGLGDSTDKLIF. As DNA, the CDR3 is TGCGCCTTTATCCCCTCCTGGCCTTGGGGGCTGGGGGATAGCACCGATAAACTCATCTTT. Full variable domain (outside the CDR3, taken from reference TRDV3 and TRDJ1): CDKVTQSSPDQTVASGSEVVLLCTYDTVYSNPDLFWYRIRPDYSFQFVFYGDNSRSEGADFTQGRFSVKHILTQKAFHLVISPVRTEDSATYYCAFIPSWPWGLGDSTDKLIFGKGTRVTVEP.

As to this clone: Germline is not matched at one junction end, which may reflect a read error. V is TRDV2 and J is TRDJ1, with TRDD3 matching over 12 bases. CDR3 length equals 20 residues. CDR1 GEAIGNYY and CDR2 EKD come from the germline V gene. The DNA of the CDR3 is TGTGCCTGTGCCTGGCCCTACTGGGGGATACTAGGCTGGTACACCTATAAACTCATCTTT. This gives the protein CACAWPYWGILGWYTYKLIF.

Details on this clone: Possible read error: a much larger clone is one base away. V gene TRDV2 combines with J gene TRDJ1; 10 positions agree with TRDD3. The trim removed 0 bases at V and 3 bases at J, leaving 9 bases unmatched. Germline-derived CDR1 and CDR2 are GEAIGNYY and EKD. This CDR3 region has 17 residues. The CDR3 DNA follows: TGTGCCTGTGACACCGCTACTGGGGGATTCGACGCCGATAAACTCATCTTT. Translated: CACDTATGGFDADKLIF.